A single T cell receptor beta chain is shown here with its context. Its antigen remains undetermined. There are no base qualities to consult, and no much larger clone falls within one base. The treatment or condition label, read with the paper, signifies: about 20 received Ad26.COV2.S at low or high dose, single or two shots; five or six received placebo; per-sample allocation not given. Repertoires of vaccine and placebo recipients were sequenced from samples taken on day 63 after the first injection. In Cohort 1b, 25 or so adults aged 18-55 years were enrolled at a single site in Boston, USA, between 29 July and 7 August 2020. As a vaccine, Ad26.COV2.S was a replication-incompetent adenovirus type 26 vector that expressed a prefusion-stabilized SARS-CoV-2 spike protein derived from the original Wuhan strain. These data belong to a study of Ad26.COV2.S vaccination and SARS-CoV-2 variants (dated by TCRdb to the early 2020s). General notes on the study: Donors in the vaccine arm were drawn from COV1001, a phase I-IIa trial of Ad26.COV2.S in healthy adults that was multicentre, randomized, double-blind and placebo-controlled. Ad26.COV2.S was administered intramuscularly at a dose of 5x10^10 or 1x10^11 viral particles, either as one shot or as two shots given 56 days apart. TCRbeta repertoire sequencing was used to assess the specificity and breadth of SARS-CoV-2-reactive T cell receptors after Ad26.COV2.S vaccination. The TCR-sequenced set comprised around 30 samples: around 20 Ad26.COV2.S vaccine recipients, 5 placebo recipients and 8 SARS-CoV-2 convalescent individuals. Participants in the trial were split at random into five groups of five each, receiving low-dose or high-dose Ad26.COV2.S once or twice, or else placebo on both occasions. Investigators remained blinded to trial group allocation during experiments and outcome assessment. On the study overall, not on this receptor specifically: Higher spike-specific TCR breadth was observed in Ad26.COV2.S recipients than in placebo recipients (P = 0.0014). According to the authors, total T cell responses may have been underestimated by the TCR breadth and depth analyses. The study lacked the statistical power to compare responses across vaccine doses or regimens. Comparable non-spike TCR breadth was observed between vaccine and placebo recipients, consistent with only spike being contained in the vaccine. Substantial breadth of spike-specific CD8+ and CD4+ T cell responses was reported after vaccination.

The immunoSEQ Assay was the method used to sequence TCRbeta CDR3 regions. After extraction, genomic DNA underwent amplification by bias-controlled multiplex PCR, followed by high-throughput sequencing. The authors processed their data as follows. To quantify the absolute abundance of each unique TCRbeta CDR3 region, sequences were collapsed and filtered. T cell fraction was estimated by normalizing TCRbeta template counts to usable DNA, which was measured by amplifying reference genes present in all nucleated cells. Repertoire TCRs were annotated as SARS-CoV-2-specific by exact matching of V gene, CDR3 amino acid sequence and J gene to a known reactive TCR set. The reference SARS-CoV-2 TCR set was obtained from MIRA and was filtered for enrichment in COVID-19-positive ImmuneCODE repertoires, whereby public or cross-reactive TCRs were removed. Drawing on the MIRA antigens, annotated TCRs were analysed further at the level of specific ORF or position within ORF. Depth was the summed frequency of annotated unique rearrangements, while breadth was defined as annotated unique rearrangements over total unique productive rearrangements. Two-sided Wilcoxon rank-sum tests were used to compare TCR breadth between groups. Not all clones reach the TCRdb copy of this immuneACCESS table, which keeps in-frame sequences only. Checked studies attribute under half of the gap to unresolved V genes and leave the rest unexplained. V, J and clone size were drawn from that table, and D and trimming were deduced from the DNA. This sample gives 350,000 to 550,000 clones in total; 89% of them show up just once. Of the sample, over 2% falls within the top ten clones.

The germline V gene encodes CDR1 MDHEN and CDR2 SYDVKM. V ends up 5 bases short and J 4 bases short, with an unmatched junction base count of 10. From the cysteine through the phenylalanine, the CDR3 covers 16 amino acids. The DNA shown is the 48-base CDR3, in frame from base 1. Sequencing used peripheral blood, obtained in a trial of Ad26.COV2.S vaccine versus placebo. The chain was built from TRBV28 and TRBJ2-1, with 8 bases matching TRBD2. This receptor was identified in a person between 18 and 65 years old who received the Ad26.COV2.S COVID-19 vaccine or a placebo. The base sequence is TGTGCCAGCAGTCGCACGAGCGGGGGTCCTTACAATGAGCAGTTCTTC. This sequence encodes CASSRTSGGPYNEQFF.